What follows are 6 T cell receptor beta chains derived from one specimen sequenced in a study of response to subunit inactivated influenza vaccine. TCRdb independently ran MiXCR on the RT-PCR reads; one entry per CDR3 protein. The sample lists about 500,000 distinct CDR3 sequences; approximately 16% were seen once. Sample: CD4+ T cells sorted from PBMCs, taken less than 30 months after vaccination. The receptors were sampled from a man in his fifties or sixties who received an inactivated influenza vaccine.

The rearrangement joins TRBV10-3 to TRBJ2-2; 8 positions agree with TRBD2. This CDR3 spans 16 amino acids. Looked up from germline, CDR1 is ENHRY and CDR2 is SYGVKD. V lost 3 bases and J lost 9; bases outside the gene matches: 12. Written as DNA, the CDR3 is TGTGCCATCAGTGACCCCGTACGGGAGGGCTCGCGGGAGCTGTTTTTT. This sequence encodes CAISDPVREGSRELFF.

The genes are TRBV2 and TRBJ2-1; D not resolved. Trimming left V 9 bases short and J 8 bases short, with 14 bases between. CDR3 length: 12 residues. Germline V gives CDR1 SNHLY, CDR2 FYNNEI. The CDR3 nucleotides are TGTGCCAGTAAGGCCGAGGTCCATGAGCAGTTCTTC. It is translated as CASKAEVHEQFF.

This clonotype was observed a handful of times. The junction and the germline gene differ at one end; a read error may be behind it. V and J are TRBV7-2 and TRBJ2-7; D is undetermined. The CDR3 covers 12 residues. Germline V CDR1 and CDR2: SGHTA, FQGNSA. The CDR3 coding sequence is TGTGTCAGCAGCTTAGCCAGAAACGAGCAGTACTTC. It encodes CVSSLARNEQYF.

Ten or more counts support this clonotype. V usage is TRBV12-3 or TRBV12-4 and J usage is TRBJ1-2; weak D call: TRBD1 (5 bases). With 6 bases removed from V and 7 bases from J, the gap between germline ends came to 21 bases. This CDR3 contains 15 residues. The CDR3 region is CASSPDGGVRGGYTF. DNA of the CDR3: TGTGCCAGCAGCCCTGACGGTGGCGTAAGGGGTGGCTACACCTTC.

V gene TRBV28 combines with J gene TRBJ2-1; 9 bases are shared with TRBD2. The CDR3 sequence is 16 residues long. Germline CDR1 is MDHEN and CDR2 is SYDVKM. V trimming: 6 bases; J trimming: 0 bases; junction bases outside the gene matches: 6. This CDR3 is CASRTKAGGSYNEQFF. CDR3 nucleotides: TGTGCCAGCAGAACGAAAGCGGGAGGCTCCTACAATGAGCAGTTCTTC.

In its sample, this clonotype was seen a few times. The chain couples TRBV7-2 to TRBJ1-2; D ambiguous. CDR1 SGHTA and CDR2 FQGNSA come from the germline V gene. The CDR3 loop spans 13 amino acids. Trimming took 5 bases from V and 7 from J, leaving 14 bases between them. The CDR3 protein is CASSQDPRGGYTF. Here the CDR3 DNA reads TGTGCCAGCAGCCAGGATCCCCGGGGTGGCTACACCTTC.